The clone carrying this T cell receptor (beta chain) was observed at least ten times. This entry belongs to a study of T-cell reconstitution after alpha-beta-depleted transplantation in children. Unique molecular identifiers were used to barcode this TCRbeta library. TCRdb used MiXCR to reprocess the PCR reads, holding one entry per CDR3 protein. The table has roughly 220,000 distinct CDR3 sequences, 9.7% seen once; the top ten hold 5% to 5.5%. V shed 5 bases and J 11 bases; nucleotides not matched to a gene: 5. The CDR3 is 12 amino acids. The germline V gene has CDR1 MNHEY and CDR2 SVGAGI. The sequencing used PBMCs from the stem cell graft donor, collected from the stem cell graft. This receptor was taken from a human donor who donated a stem cell graft to a child with SCID. This sequence joins TRBV6-5 and TRBJ1-1; TRBD1 agrees at 10 bases. The CDR3 protein is CASSDPDRGAFF. The CDR3 coding sequence is TGTGCCAGCAGTGACCCGGACAGGGGGGCTTTCTTT.